The T cell receptor beta chain described here comes from a study of T cell repertoires in cytomegalovirus infection (dated 2019 in TCRdb). Concerning the study at large: Recently identified HLA-C-restricted CMV epitopes, whose presentation resists viral immunomodulation, were targeted by peptide stimulations together with well-studied HLA-B-restricted epitopes. Donor HLA type was relevant to the analysis, as public TCR beta signatures indicated carriage of CMV infection together with the matching HLA type. What the work shows at the level of the full study, not this receptor alone: The ex vivo response was dominated by HLA-C-restricted CMV-specific TCR beta clonotypes, which also provided the single most frequent clonotype in two of eight donors. In both this cohort and an independent roughly 360-donor cohort, the cumulative frequency of public TCR beta family members distinguished carriers of CMV infection plus the relevant HLA type.

The sample's treatment or condition label, decoded: in vitro stimulation with specific CMV peptide epitopes to enrich CMV-specific T cells. TCRdb shows the sequencer as Illumina HiSeq 1500. The raw public reads went through TCRdb reprocessing: fastp at Q25, MiXCR clone calling, in-frame beta chains kept. For every CDR3 protein sequence, its rows merge into one entry that carries the most common genes and DNA. The table for this sample lists approximately 110,000 distinct CDR3 sequences; more than 25% of them were counted only once. The ten biggest clones cover 58% of the sample. CDR1 and CDR2 are read off the germline V gene (reference sequence) as SGHNT and YYREEE. From cysteine to phenylalanine, the CDR3 is 18 amino acids long. Here the CDR3 DNA is all that survives: 54 bases in frame from base 1. V loses 4 bases at its end and J loses 2 bases; junction bases beyond the gene matches: 8. This clonotype was counted between two and nine times. Its antigen is unknown. Base qualities are not at hand, and no much larger clone is one base apart.

This clonotype originated in a human donor in good health (CMV status not recorded). Some clones in this sample may be carry-over from other donors' samples. This chain joins TRBV5-4 to TRBJ2-3; 15 bases in the junction line up with TRBD2. The material was CD8+ T cells from cultured PBMCs, obtained from culture after CMV antigen stimulation. The DNA is as follows: TGTGCCAGCAGCCTCCGGGGGACTAGCGGGGGGCCCACAGATACGCAGTATTTT. Its product reads: CASSLRGTSGGPTDTQYF. Full variable domain (CDR3 extended with the reference TRBV5-4 and TRBJ2-3 proteins): ETGVTQSPTHLIKTRGQQVTLRCSSQSGHNTVSWYQQALGQGPQFIFQYYREEENGRGNFPPRFSGLQFPNYSSELNVNALELDDSALYLCASSLRGTSGGPTDTQYFGPGTRLTVL.